This TCR beta chain is from a study of blood T cell repertoires in COVID-19. Overall study context: Material from acute and convalescent COVID-19 was sourced from the United States, Italy and Spain. In each case, the material was cDNA or gDNA derived from T cells, B-cell-depleted T cells, or PBMCs.

V dropped 3 bases and J dropped 9 bases, with 9 bases sitting between them. CDR1 MDHEN and CDR2 SYDVKM come from the germline V gene. The CDR3 covers 12 residues. Profiled with immunoSEQ multiplex PCR; TCRdb holds only in-frame clones, not every one. The repertoire has over 75,000 clones, around 80% of them found once; the top ten carry 20% to 25%. The chain employs TRBV28 and TRBJ2-1; no definite D call. Sequenced input: peripheral blood. The TCR sequence derives from a woman in her 50s with acute or convalescent COVID-19. The CDR3 spells CASSFPSREQFF. The CDR3 bases are TGTGCCAGCAGTTTCCCCTCTCGTGAGCAGTTCTTC.